The 11 T cell receptor beta chains presented below share a single source sample, sequenced in a study of T-cell memory formation after mild COVID-19 (dated by TCRdb to the early 2020s). Library preparation employed 5' RACE. TCRdb names Illumina NovaSeq 6000 as the instrument used. Clones were called with MiXCR by TCRdb after fastp trimmed the public reads at Q25, and only in-frame beta chains were retained. Rows with one shared CDR3 protein collapse into an entry with the most common genes and DNA. For this sample the table gives about 39,000 distinct CDR3 sequences, of which less than 8% were detected only once. The biggest ten clones account for 0.7% to 0.9% of the sample. Sequenced sample: PBMCs or a T cell subset sorted from them (not recorded which). These receptor sequences come from an adult who had mild COVID-19 (a few samples of this study predate the infection). The sample titles of this study are shuffled in the database, so cell type and time point are left out.

This clonotype occurred a few times. CDR3 residues: CASSLLAFMSYEQYF. DNA of the CDR3: TGTGCCAGCAGCTTACTTGCCTTTATGTCCTACGAGCAGTACTTC. The J gene is TRBJ2-7, the V gene TRBV7-6; D not certain. The CDR3 totals 15 residues. Trimming cost V 2 bases and J 1 base, with 12 bases left between them. CDR1 and CDR2 from the germline V gene are SGHVS and FNYEAQ.

The chain couples TRBV12-3 or TRBV12-4 to TRBJ2-3; 9 positions agree with TRBD2. Trimming took 1 base from V and 4 from J; bases not matched to a gene: 9. There are 17 residues in the CDR3. This CDR3 reads CASSLDSGSPTADTQYF. CDR3 coding DNA: TGTGCCAGCAGTTTAGATAGCGGGAGCCCGACCGCAGATACGCAGTATTTT.

This clonotype showed up many times. The chain joins TRBV5-6 to TRBJ2-2; D might be TRBD2 (5 bases). The V end lost 1 base, the J end lost 5 bases, and 9 bases lay between the germline ends. Germline V gene sequence: CDR1 SGHDT, CDR2 YYEEEE. This CDR3 is built from 14 residues. The CDR3, as DNA: TGTGCCAGCAGCTTGACTAGGCGGACCGGGGAGCTGTTTTTT. Translated: CASSLTRRTGELFF. Full variable domain (outside the CDR3, taken from reference TRBV5-6 and TRBJ2-2): DAGVTQSPTHLIKTRGQQVTLRCSPKSGHDTVSWYQQALGQGPQFIFQYYEEEERQRGNFPDRFSGHQFPNYSSELNVNALLLGDSALYLCASSLTRRTGELFFGEGSRLTVL.

This clonotype was seen a few times. This rearrangement joins TRBV30 to TRBJ2-3, with D maybe TRBD1 (5 bases). Deletions cut 2 bases from V and 10 bases from J, with 25 bases between. The CDR3 spans 16 residues. Germline-derived CDR1 and CDR2 are GTSNPN and SVGIG (reference sequence). This CDR3 is CAWSSKGPTLRVSQYF. In nucleotides, the CDR3 is TGTGCCTGGAGTTCAAAGGGGCCGACACTTAGGGTTTCGCAGTATTTT.

Notes on this clonotype: Just one base apart from a much larger clone, this may be a read error. The V gene is TRBV12-3 or TRBV12-4, the J gene TRBJ2-4; D gene unclear. The CDR3 has 15 residues. This CDR3 reads CACSLAGPVKNIQYF. CDR3 sequence (DNA): TGTGCCTGCAGTTTAGCAGGACCAGTCAAAAACATTCAGTACTTC.

This clonotype was found many times. The rearrangement uses TRBV5-1 and TRBJ2-1; 8 bases are shared with TRBD1. V dropped 0 bases and J dropped 9; count of bases not matched to a gene: 5. Germline CDR1 reads SGHRS; CDR2 reads YFSETQ. The CDR3 spans 14 residues. CDR3 loop: CASSLGDRGTEQFF. The CDR3 DNA reads TGCGCCAGCAGCTTGGGTGACAGGGGAACTGAGCAGTTCTTC.

This clonotype has at least ten counts. The genes are TRBV7-2 and TRBJ2-5, with TRBD2 matching 7 bases. This CDR3 comprises 14 residues. Losses at the gene ends were 5 bases for V and 1 base for J; bases not matched to a gene: 4. Germline loops: CDR1 SGHTA, CDR2 FQGNSA. The CDR3 sequence is CASSRGGGQETQYF. The CDR3 nucleotides read TGTGCCAGCAGCCGTGGGGGGGGCCAAGAGACCCAGTACTTC.

At least ten counts were recorded for this clonotype. This chain uses TRBV6-5 with TRBJ1-2; no firm D call. The CDR3 is made up of 13 amino acids. The germline V gene has CDR1 MNHEY and CDR2 SVGAGI. Trimming took 4 bases from V and 8 from J, leaving 14 bases between them. The CDR3 loop reads CASSSGPFLGYTF. Here the CDR3 DNA reads TGTGCCAGCAGTTCCGGGCCCTTCCTGGGCTACACCTTC.

The chain has TRBV29-1 and TRBJ1-2; D remains ambiguous. This CDR3 has 15 amino acids. V gave up 0 bases and J gave up 4 bases, with 15 bases separating them. Germline CDR1 and CDR2: SQVTM and ANQGSEA. In DNA, the CDR3 is TGCAGCGTTGAAGATTTTAGCGTCGGGGTCTATGGCTACACCTTC. Amino acids: CSVEDFSVGVYGYTF.

This clonotype is termed medium-sized. The chain has TRBV12-3 or TRBV12-4 and TRBJ2-7; D is undetermined. Trimming left V 5 bases short and J 3 bases short, with 5 bases between. The CDR3 runs 11 residues. CDR3 sequence reads: CASSPSYEQYF. CDR3 in DNA: TGTGCCAGCAGTCCCAGCTACGAGCAGTACTTC.

A few counts support this clonotype. This chain uses TRBV20-1 with TRBJ1-5; 8 nucleotides agree with TRBD1. Per germline, CDR1 DFQATT and CDR2 SNEGSKA (reference sequence). The CDR3 has 12 residues. The trim removed 3 bases at V and 10 bases at J, leaving 5 bases unmatched. The CDR3 here is CSARAGGLPQHF. DNA of the CDR3: TGCAGTGCTAGGGCAGGGGGCCTACCCCAGCATTTT.